The TCR beta chain under discussion was sequenced for a study of T cell responses to AZD1222 COVID-19 vaccine (dated by TCRdb to the early 2020s). Study-level background: A total of 233 trial participants underwent TCR sequencing, of whom 207 had received two doses of AZD1222 and 26 had received two doses of the MenACWY control vaccine. Trial participants were enrolled by age into subgroups of 18-55, 56-69 and 70-plus years, and about 150, 27 and 61 TCR-sequenced participants, respectively, were included in these subgroups. What the authors observed across the whole study: Nearly half of unique spike-specific TCRs reportedly recognized epitopes outside regions mutated in the B.1.351 and B.1.1.7 variants. Most participants were white British and females outnumbered males, and the authors suggested that clonal diversity may have been underestimated. Conclusions about previously exposed vaccinees were limited because only six AZD1222 recipients were SARS-CoV-2 seropositive at baseline. The vaccine-associated CD4 TCRs covered the entire spike protein, and the dominant responses fell in regions 160-218 and 743-854. After two AZD1222 doses, both the breadth and the depth of spike-specific TCRs were significantly higher than at day 0 and than in MenACWY recipients. In the small 56-69-year group, the increase in depth fell short of significance, most likely because of low power. Because no day 14 peak-response samples were available, repertoires were characterized only after the peak T cell response.

Concerning this clone itself: No cognate antigen has been identified for it. No base quality values were provided; no much bigger clone lies one nucleotide off.

Explained via the paper, the time point label denotes: about 28 days (+/-7) after the second vaccine dose. AZD1222 recipients whose second dose came at about 4 weeks and those whose second dose came at about 12 weeks were combined into one group, since spike-specific TCR depth and breadth did not differ between the two schedules. Samples from vaccinated people were obtained from the UK trials COV001 and COV002, which included a single-blind randomized controlled phase 2/3 trial of AZD1222 (ChAdOx1 nCoV-19) in healthy adults. For TCRbeta chain sequencing, PBMC samples were collected from trial participants at day 0 and at day 28 after the second dose. From V the trimming removes 1 base and from J it removes 15 bases, while the gene matches leave 6 bases of the junction unaccounted for. Reading from cysteine to phenylalanine, the CDR3 counts 12 amino acids. Of all the DNA, just the CDR3 is kept, 36 bases in frame from base 1. The germline V gene encodes CDR1 SGHTA and CDR2 FQGNSA.

The CDR3 regions of human TCRbeta chains were analyzed by immunosequencing. The original methods were these. Repertoire TCRs were matched against a reference library of SARS-CoV-2-specific TCRs generated with the MIRA antigen-specificity platform. Breadth was defined as the fraction of unique TCRs that were SARS-CoV-2-associated. Depth was defined as the fraction of total T cells that were SARS-CoV-2-associated. Using the MIRA data, every spike-specific TCR was mapped to the spike region that the TCR reacted to and assigned to either a CD4 or a CD8 class. Log10-transformed breadth and depth values were compared by one-way ANOVA with Sidak's multiple comparisons tests. TCRdb holds this immuneACCESS table with in-frame rearrangements only. Some clones are missing; in checked studies, unresolved V genes explain under half, and the rest has no known cause. The V and J calls and the clone size are those of that table, but D and trimming were determined from the DNA. Within this sample are approximately 150,000 clones, with more than 70% of them counted one time only. Around 5.1% of the sample rests with the top ten.

The sequence is built from TRBV7-2 and TRBJ2-1, with TRBD1 identical over 7 junction bases. The receptor was derived from an adult who received the AZD1222 COVID-19 vaccine. This specimen consisted of peripheral blood, obtained 28 days after the second AZD1222 dose. The nucleotide sequence reads TGTGCCAGCAGCTTAGGGGGACAGAACGGGTTCTTC. Protein translation: CASSLGGQNGFF. The CDR3 plus the reference TRBV7-2 and TRBJ2-1 genes for the other parts give the full variable domain: GAGVSQSPSNKVTEKGKDVELRCDPISGHTALYWYRQSLGQGLEFLIYFQGNSAPDKSGLPSDRFSAERTGGSVSTLTIQRTQQEDSAVYLCASSLGGQNGFFGPGTRLTVL.